This TCR beta chain was identified during a study of early T cells in non-severe SARS-CoV-2 infection. At the level of the study: Sequencing of unsorted whole blood was done on bulk RNA, leaving chains unpaired.

Study outcomes and limitations: Using VDJdb, the matching emphasized anti-spike CD8 responses while missing private and CD4 specificities.

This clonotype appeared many times. Its antigen is not identified. This CDR3 is 13 amino acids long. Germline lookup yields CDR1 SEHNR and CDR2 FQNEAQ (reference sequence). V was cut by 4 bases and J by 3 bases, with 6 bases left in between. Tagging with unique molecular identifiers was applied to individual cDNA molecules. TCRdb redid the calling of the 5' RACE reads with MiXCR, one entry per CDR3 protein. This sample yields more than 45,000 distinct CDR3 sequences, of which around 12% are seen a single time; over 3% belongs to the top ten. The specimen sequenced was whole blood. The TCR sequence derives from an adult who was a healthcare worker with PCR-confirmed SARS-CoV-2 infection or an uninfected control (not recorded which). The V and J genes are TRBV7-9 and TRBJ2-2, with D maybe TRBD1 (6 bases). The CDR3 DNA reads TGTGCCAGCAGCTCAGGGGACACCGGGGAGCTGTTTTTT. Its translation is CASSSGDTGELFF. Using reference TRBV7-9 and TRBJ2-2 for the parts outside the CDR3, the full variable domain is DTGVSQNPRHKITKRGQNVTFRCDPISEHNRLYWYRQTLGQGPEFLTYFQNEAQLEKSRLLSDRFSAERPKGSFSTLEIQRTEQGDSAMYLCASSSGDTGELFFGEGSRLTVL.